The 15 T cell receptor beta chains given below trace back to one sample, sequenced in a study of blood T cell repertoires in COVID-19. The protocol was immunoSEQ multiplex PCR, while the TCRdb copy is restricted to in-frame clones and leaves out a portion. The sample carries around 130,000 clones, 86% recorded once. Input material: peripheral blood. These receptors all come from a woman in her forties or fifties who had recovered from COVID-19.

The chain carries TRBV11-2 and TRBJ2-3, with TRBD2 matching 12 bases. This CDR3 has 16 residues. V dropped 3 bases and J dropped 3; count of bases not matched to a gene: 4. The V gene's germline CDR1 is SGHAT and CDR2 FQNNGV. In DNA, the CDR3 is TGTGCCAGCAGCTTCGCACTAGCGGGAGGTACAGATACGCAGTATTTT. Amino acid sequence: CASSFALAGGTDTQYF. The variable domain in full, with the rest retrieved from reference TRBV11-2 and TRBJ2-3, is EAGVAQSPRYKIIEKRQSVAFWCNPISGHATLYWYQQILGQGPKLLIQFQNNGVVDDSQLPKDRFSAERLKGVDSTLKIQPAKLEDSAVYLCASSFALAGGTDTQYFGPGTRLTVL.

CDR3 DNA: TGTGCCAGTAGGGCAAGGGACAGGGGCGCCTATCAGCCCCAGCATTTT. Protein product: CASRARDRGAYQPQHF. The chain uses TRBV19 and TRBJ1-5, with TRBD1 matching over 10 bases. CDR3 size: 16 residues. CDR1 is LNHDA and CDR2 is SQIVND in the germline V gene (reference sequence). After removal of 6 bases from V and 5 bases from J, the junction contained 10 bases not matched to a gene.

V usage is TRBV5-6 and J usage is TRBJ1-6, with TRBD1 identical over 8 bases. Germline V gene lookup returns CDR1 SGHDT and CDR2 YYEEEE. CDR3 length equals 15 residues. Trimming cost V 4 bases and J 6 bases; bases outside gene matches: 6. The CDR3 coding sequence is TGTGCCAGCAGCCTTCGGACAGGGCTTAATTCACCCCTCCACTTT. Residues: CASSLRTGLNSPLHF.

The V call is TRBV30, the J call TRBJ2-1; D is unresolved. Deletions cut 3 bases from V and 7 bases from J, with 7 bases between. The CDR3 runs 11 residues. Germline V CDR1 and CDR2: GTSNPN, SVGIG (reference sequence). The CDR3: CAWRTGNEQFF. The CDR3 DNA follows: TGTGCCTGGAGGACTGGAAATGAGCAGTTCTTC.

This clone was seen just once. The chain carries TRBV9 and TRBJ2-1; D is ambiguous. This CDR3 comprises 14 residues. The germline CDR1 and CDR2 sequences are SGDLS and YYNGEE. Trimming removed 4 bases at V and 0 bases at J, with 8 bases between. This CDR3 reads CASSLESSYNEQFF. Here the CDR3 DNA reads TGTGCCAGCAGCCTCGAGAGCTCCTACAATGAGCAGTTCTTC. The full variable domain, rest sourced from reference TRBV9 and TRBJ2-1, is DSGVTQTPKHLITATGQRVTLRCSPRSGDLSVYWYQQSLDQGLQFLIQYYNGEERAKGNILERFSAQQFPDLHSELNLSSLELGDSALYFCASSLESSYNEQFFGPGTRLTVL.

This rearrangement joins TRBV5-1 to TRBJ1-2; TRBD1 is a possible D gene (5 bases). In germline, CDR1 is SGHRS, CDR2 YFSETQ. Trimming pared 0 bases from V and 3 bases from J, leaving 12 bases between. This CDR3 contains 15 residues. CDR3 DNA sequence: TGCGCCAGCAGCTTGGGGGCAGGGCTGGACTATGGCTACACCTTC. It yields the protein CASSLGAGLDYGYTF. The full variable domain, with the rest looked up from reference TRBV5-1 and TRBJ1-2, is KAGVTQTPRYLIKTRGQQVTLSCSPISGHRSVSWYQQTPGQGLQFLFEYFSETQRNKGNFPGRFSGRQFSNSRSEMNVSTLELGDSALYLCASSLGAGLDYGYTFGSGTRLTVV.

The gene calls are TRBV10-3 and TRBJ1-1; D perhaps matches TRBD1 (5 bases). Germline CDR1 reads ENHRY; CDR2 reads SYGVKD. V lost 4 bases, J lost 1 base, and 10 bases lay in between. This CDR3 region has 14 residues. Here the CDR3 reads CAISVDSTNTEAFF. Here the CDR3 DNA reads TGTGCCATCAGTGTCGACAGCACGAACACTGAAGCTTTCTTT.

The V call is TRBV4-1, the J call TRBJ2-2; D unresolved. Trimming cost V 4 bases and J 7 bases, with 19 bases left between them. The V gene's germline CDR1 is MGHRA and CDR2 YSYEKL. The CDR3 extends over 16 amino acids. The CDR3 spells CASSPSQALNGGELFF. The CDR3 DNA follows: TGCGCCAGCAGCCCTTCGCAAGCCCTAAATGGCGGGGAGCTGTTTTTT.

This chain uses TRBV5-1 with TRBJ2-2, with TRBD2 matching 7 bases. V lost 5 bases and J lost 0; bases outside the gene matches: 1. The CDR3 has 14 amino acids. Germline V gene lookup returns CDR1 SGHRS and CDR2 YFSETQ. This CDR3 is CASRSGTNTGELFF. CDR3 nucleotide sequence: TGCGCCAGCAGGAGCGGGACGAACACCGGGGAGCTGTTTTTT.

The chain recombines TRBV7-8 with TRBJ1-5; unclear D gene. Germline CDR1 is SGHVS and CDR2 is FQNEAQ. Trimming shortened V by 3 bases and J by 4 bases, and 10 bases separated the two germline ends. The CDR3 runs 14 residues. CDR3 DNA sequence: TGTGCCAGCAGCTTGGTGGCGGGGAATCAGCCCCAGCATTTT. Its protein product is CASSLVAGNQPQHF. Full variable domain (remainder filled in from reference TRBV7-8 and TRBJ1-5): GAGVSQSPRYKVAKRGQDVALRCDPISGHVSLFWYQQALGQGPEFLTYFQNEAQLDKSGLPSDRFFAERPEGSVSTLKIQRTQQEDSAVYLCASSLVAGNQPQHFGDGTRLSIL.

CDR3 amino acids: CASSLEPVTTEQYF. The DNA for the CDR3 is TGTGCCAGCAGCTTAGAGCCGGTTACCACCGAGCAGTACTTC. The chain uses TRBV7-8 and TRBJ2-7; D gene unclear. Germline assignment: CDR1 SGHVS and CDR2 FQNEAQ. The CDR3 runs 14 residues. V gave up 1 base and J gave up 6 bases, with 13 bases separating them.

Worth noting for this clone: The sample contains more than one DNA sequence encoding this CDR3. The chain combines TRBV2 with TRBJ1-5; TRBD1 is a possible D gene (6 bases). This CDR3 is built from 13 residues. From germline, CDR1 is SNHLY and CDR2 FYNNEI. Trimming took off 9 bases at V and 3 bases at J, with 12 bases between the two ends. The CDR3 region is CASRRDNNQPQHF. In DNA form, the CDR3 reads TGTGCCAGTCGCCGGGACAACAATCAGCCCCAGCATTTT.

V and J are TRBV7-2 and TRBJ2-2; 7 nucleotides line up with TRBD2. This CDR3 comprises 14 residues. The germline V gene encodes CDR1 SGHTA and CDR2 FQGNSA. V trimming: 2 bases; J trimming: 6 bases; junction bases outside the gene matches: 3. CDR3 protein: CASSLPGRAGELFF. DNA of the CDR3: TGTGCCAGCAGCTTACCAGGGAGGGCCGGGGAGCTGTTTTTT.

The chain recombines TRBV2 with TRBJ1-2; possibly TRBD1 for D (6 bases). The CDR3 is 14 residues long. The V gene lost 6 bases and the J gene lost 8 bases, with 19 bases spanning the gap. Germline-derived CDR1 and CDR2 are SNHLY and FYNNEI. CDR3 DNA sequence: TGTGCCAGCAGAACAGAGGGGGTCCCTCGCGGCTACACCTTC. Protein product: CASRTEGVPRGYTF.

This rearrangement joins TRBV6-5 to TRBJ1-2, with a tentative D call TRBD1 (6 bases). CDR1 is MNHEY and CDR2 is SVGAGI in the germline V gene. Trimming left V 2 bases short and J 5 bases short, with 9 bases between. The CDR3 is 13 amino acids. Here the CDR3 reads CASSYEGGYGYTF. CDR3 DNA sequence: TGTGCCAGCAGTTACGAGGGGGGGTATGGCTACACCTTC.